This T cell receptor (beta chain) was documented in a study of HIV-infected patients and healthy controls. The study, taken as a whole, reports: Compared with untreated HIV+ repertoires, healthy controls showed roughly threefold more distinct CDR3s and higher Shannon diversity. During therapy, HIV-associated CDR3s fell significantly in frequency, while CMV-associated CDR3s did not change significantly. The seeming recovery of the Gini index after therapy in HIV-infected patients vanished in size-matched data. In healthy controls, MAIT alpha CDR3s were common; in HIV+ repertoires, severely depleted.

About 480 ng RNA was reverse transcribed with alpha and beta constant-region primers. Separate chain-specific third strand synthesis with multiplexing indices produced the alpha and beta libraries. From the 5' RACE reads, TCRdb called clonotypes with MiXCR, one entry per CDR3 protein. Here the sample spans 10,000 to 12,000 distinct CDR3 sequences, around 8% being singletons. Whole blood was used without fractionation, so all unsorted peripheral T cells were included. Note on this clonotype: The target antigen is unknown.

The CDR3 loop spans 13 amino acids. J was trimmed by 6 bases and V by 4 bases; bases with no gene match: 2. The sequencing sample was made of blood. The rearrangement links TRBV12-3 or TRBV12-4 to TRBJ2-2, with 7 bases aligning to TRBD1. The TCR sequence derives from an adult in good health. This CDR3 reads CASSWQGAGELFF. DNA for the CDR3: TGTGCCAGCAGTTGGCAGGGGGCCGGGGAGCTGTTTTTT.